This TCR beta chain is from a study of T-cell reconstitution after alpha-beta-depleted transplantation in children. Study findings and constraints: Day-60 TCRbeta diversity that was high in some patients was derived from surviving recipient T cells and thymic progenitors. At around two months after transplant, the alpha-beta T cells were reportedly derived from several hundred expanded clones that came from non-depleted graft cells. By one year post-transplant, T-cell counts and diversity largely arose from T cells that were newly produced.

V was shortened by 0 bases and J by 5 bases, with 8 bases between the two germline ends. The CDR3 extends over 15 amino acids. Germline CDR1 and CDR2: PRHDT and FYEKMQ (reference sequence). It was with unique molecular identifiers that the TCRbeta library was prepared. TCRdb used MiXCR to reprocess the PCR reads, holding one entry per CDR3 protein. This table has fewer than 350,000 distinct CDR3 sequences, around 9.1% appearing once. There are many counts of this clonotype. Its target is not known. The clonotype originates from a boy less than two years old with acute myeloid leukemia, due to receive a stem cell transplant. The chain is built from TRBV13 and TRBJ1-6; D not certain. Material: PBMCs, obtained before TCRalphabeta/CD19-depleted stem cell transplant. CDR3 DNA: TGTGCCAGCAGCTTAGGACACCGGAATAATTCACCCCTCCACTTT. It specifies CASSLGHRNNSPLHF.